The present T cell receptor beta chain was sequenced within a study of T cells in Graves' hyperthyroidism and ophthalmopathy. The study, taken as a whole, reports: Ophthalmopathy could be told apart from stable hyperthyroidism with a 13 V-J model.

This clonotype was seen repeatedly, ten times or more. Its cognate antigen is unknown. V was cut by 2 bases and J by 4 bases, with 6 bases left in between. From germline, CDR1 is GTSNPN and CDR2 SVGIG (reference sequence). CDR3 length: 11 amino acids. Amplification yielded TCR beta CDR3 regions, with RNA transcripts as the source. HTBI primers were employed in a first-round RT-PCR of the TCR CDR3. TCRdb itself ran the multiplex PCR reads through MiXCR, one entry per CDR3 protein. The sample contains about 420,000 distinct CDR3 sequences, more than 15% of which appear only once. The rearrangement links TRBV30 to TRBJ2-7; no clear D gene. Sequenced input: blood. The receptor was isolated from a woman younger than 35 with Graves' hyperthyroidism. The CDR3 is CAWSNSYEQYF. The CDR3 bases are TGTGCCTGGAGTAACAGTTACGAGCAGTACTTC.